This T cell receptor beta chain was sequenced in a study of OX40 agonist ivuxolimab in advanced cancers. Study context: Ivuxolimab was administered intravenously to patients at 0.01 to 10 mg/kg every 2 weeks.

J lost 3 bases, V lost 2 bases, and 10 bases had no gene match. The CDR3 consists of 17 residues. Germline V gene sequence: CDR1 SGHTA, CDR2 FQGNSA. Study results and caveats: Clonal expansion from baseline to week 6 occurred in both CD4+ and CD8+ T cells. On average, CD8+ T cells had more expanded clones than CD4+.

As for this clone: What it binds is unknown.

Measured with immunoSEQ multiplex PCR; TCRdb has only the in-frame clones, and not every one. The table includes about 36,000 clones, 88% detected once. This chain joins TRBV7-2 and TRBJ2-5; 9 nucleotides match TRBD2. The specimen comprised CD4+ or CD8+ T cells sorted from blood, sampled in a trial of the OX40 agonist ivuxolimab. The sequence was obtained from an adult with an advanced solid tumor such as melanoma, head and neck, liver or kidney cancer. CDR3 nucleotides: TGTGCCAGCAGCTTATTGTGGCGGGGGGGGCCCGAAGAGACCCAGTACTTC. Translated: CASSLLWRGGPEETQYF.